These 9 T cell receptor beta chains share one sample of origin, sequenced in a study of blood T cell repertoires in COVID-19 (dated by TCRdb to the early 2020s). The method was the immunoSEQ multiplex PCR assay. TCRdb mirrors the immuneACCESS table, restricted to in-frame sequences. Some clones are absent from its copies; in checked studies, under half trace to an unresolved V gene, and the reason for the others is unknown. For this sample the table gives more than 150,000 clones, of which about 83% were detected only once. Of the sample, just under 0.9% falls within the top ten clones. The sequenced sample consisted of peripheral blood. All receptors derive from a woman aged 18-29 years who had recovered from COVID-19.

The rearrangement joins TRBV9 to TRBJ1-6; 9 bases agree with TRBD1. Germline trimming cut 3 bases from V and 12 bases from J; bases unmatched to any gene: 10. Germline loops: CDR1 SGDLS, CDR2 YYNGEE. This CDR3 region has 15 residues. CDR3 DNA: TGTGCCAGCAGCGGGAGGACAGGGGCGGCTGTACCCCTCCACTTT. Translation: CASSGRTGAAVPLHF. The entire variable domain, with the rest obtained from reference TRBV9 and TRBJ1-6, is as follows: DSGVTQTPKHLITATGQRVTLRCSPRSGDLSVYWYQQSLDQGLQFLIQYYNGEERAKGNILERFSAQQFPDLHSELNLSSLELGDSALYFCASSGRTGAAVPLHFGNGTRLTVT.

This clone was counted between two and nine times. J is TRBJ1-5 and V is TRBV7-2, with D uncertain. Germline loops: CDR1 SGHTA, CDR2 FQGNSA. Trimming shortened V by 1 base and J by 3 bases, and 7 bases separated the two germline ends. The CDR3 has 14 residues. CDR3 sequence: CASSLGGYNQPQHF. The CDR3 coding sequence is TGTGCCAGCAGCTTAGGCGGGTACAATCAGCCCCAGCATTTT.

The V call is TRBV5-6, the J call TRBJ1-2, with D possibly TRBD1 on 5 matching bases. Germline V gives CDR1 SGHDT, CDR2 YYEEEE. With 2 bases removed from V and 5 bases from J, the gap between germline ends came to 13 bases. This CDR3 is built from 14 residues. The CDR3, as DNA: TGTGCCAGCAGCTTATTGAGGACAAATTATGGCTACACCTTC. It codes for CASSLLRTNYGYTF.

This rearrangement joins TRBV7-6 to TRBJ2-1; 7 bases are shared with TRBD1. After removal of 5 bases from V and 3 bases from J, the junction contained 7 bases not matched to a gene. The V gene's germline CDR1 is SGHVS and CDR2 FNYEAQ. The CDR3 has 15 residues. DNA for the CDR3: TGTGCCAGCAGCCGAGGACAGGCCCTCTACAATGAGCAGTTCTTC. The encoded protein is CASSRGQALYNEQFF.

This clone was counted between two and nine times. The V call is TRBV19, the J call TRBJ2-1, with a possible D match to TRBD2 (6 bases). The CDR3 has 11 amino acids. CDR1 is LNHDA, CDR2 SQIVND, per germline (reference sequence). V lost 3 bases to trimming and J lost 13 bases, with 10 bases between them. The CDR3 protein is CASSIGGLQFF. As DNA, the CDR3 is TGTGCCAGTAGTATTGGGGGGTTACAGTTCTTC. The variable domain in full, with the rest retrieved from reference TRBV19 and TRBJ2-1, is DGGITQSPKYLFRKEGQNVTLSCEQNLNHDAMYWYRQDPGQGLRLIYYSQIVNDFQKGDIAEGYSVSREKKESFPLTVTSAQKNPTAFYLCASSIGGLQFFGPGTRLTVL.

In its sample, this clone is medium-sized. J is TRBJ2-2 and V is TRBV14; D might be TRBD1 (6 bases). The germline gives CDR1 SGHDN, CDR2 FVKESK. V lost 4 bases and J lost 2, with 11 bases in between. This CDR3 has 15 amino acids. The CDR3 sequence: CASSPQGRNTGELFF. The CDR3 DNA sequence: TGTGCCAGCAGCCCACAGGGTCGCAACACCGGGGAGCTGTTTTTT.

This chain links TRBV3-1 (or the pseudogene TRBV3-2) with TRBJ1-5, with 8 bases fitting TRBD1. This CDR3 has 15 amino acids. The germline V gene has CDR1 LGHDT and CDR2 YNNKEL (reference sequence). After removal of 4 bases from V and 4 bases from J, the junction contained 6 bases not matched to a gene. In DNA, the CDR3 is TGTGCCAGCAGCCGCGACAGGGGCTCTAATCAGCCCCAGCATTTT. Amino acid sequence: CASSRDRGSNQPQHF.

This chain connects TRBV2 to TRBJ1-4, with 7 bases aligning to TRBD1. This CDR3 is built from 14 residues. Germline V gene data show CDR1 as SNHLY and CDR2 as FYNNEI. The J segment lost 6 bases and the V segment lost 9 bases, leaving 10 bases of the junction unmatched. CDR3 sequence reads: CASTYRGRDEKLFF. The CDR3 DNA follows: TGTGCCAGTACCTACAGGGGAAGGGATGAAAAACTGTTTTTT.

The chain joins TRBV5-8 to TRBJ1-1, with TRBD1 identical over 8 bases. The CDR3 covers 15 residues. The germline V gene has CDR1 SGHTS and CDR2 YDEGEE. V lost 0 bases, J lost 3 bases, and 4 bases stayed unmatched. The chain's CDR3 is CASSLVGRGHTEAFF. CDR3 coding DNA: TGTGCCAGCAGCTTGGTGGGCAGGGGGCACACTGAAGCTTTCTTT.